The next 27 T cell receptor beta chains were all read from a single sample in a study of technical replicates of blood from a few donors. Using immunoSEQ multiplex PCR, the repertoire was profiled, and TCRdb retains in-frame clones only, with some absent. The sample lists about 60,000 clones; 92% were seen once. Source material: PBMCs. These receptors all come from a human donor in good health. Some clones in this sample may be carry-over from other donors' samples.

V gene TRBV5-4 combines with J gene TRBJ1-1, with D perhaps TRBD1 (5 bases). The CDR3 contains 16 residues. From germline, CDR1 is SGHNT and CDR2 YYREEE (reference sequence). Between the trimmed V and J ends, which lost 0 bases and 7 bases, there was a span of 19 bases. The CDR3 nucleotides read TGTGCCAGCAGCTTGGAATTTTGGGGTACCGGGGGTGAAGCTTTCTTT. Protein: CASSLEFWGTGGEAFF.

Remarks on this clone: A junction boundary mismatches the germline segment, possibly from a read error. The chain's CDR3 is CASSPGQDLRHF. The CDR3 DNA follows: TGTGCCAGCAGCCCCGGACAAGATCTGAGGCACTTC. This sequence joins TRBV6-6 and TRBJ1-2; possible D gene TRBD1, 5 bases. The CDR3 is 12 residues long. Per the germline V gene, CDR1 is MNHNY and CDR2 is SVGAGI (reference sequence).

The chain joins TRBV6-1 to TRBJ2-7, with 10 bases matching TRBD1. CDR1 is MNHNS, CDR2 SASEGT, per germline. The CDR3 runs to 15 residues. After removal of 7 bases from V and 6 bases from J, the junction contained 12 bases not matched to a gene. CDR3 sequence reads: CASKRLGTGAGEQYF. The CDR3 nucleotides read TGTGCCAGCAAGCGGCTCGGGACAGGGGCGGGCGAGCAGTACTTC.

The gene calls are TRBV4-3 and TRBJ2-7, with 7 bases that match TRBD1. V lost 6 bases to trimming and J lost 0 bases; unmatched junction nucleotides: 8. The germline gives CDR1 LGHNA, CDR2 YSLEER. The CDR3 spans 15 residues. Written as DNA, the CDR3 is TGCGCCAGCAGTATACACAGGGGACCCTCCTACGAGCAGTACTTC. Translating it yields CASSIHRGPSYEQYF.

The chain is built from TRBV6-5 and TRBJ1-2, with 11 bases aligning to TRBD1. There are 15 residues in the CDR3. Germline V gene sequence: CDR1 MNHEY, CDR2 SVGAGI. Trimming at V came to 6 bases and at J to 7 bases, leaving 10 bases not matched to a gene. CDR3 bases: TGTGCCAGCAGACCCCCGGGACAGGGGGGGTCTGGCTACACCTTC. Translation: CASRPPGQGGSGYTF.

This clone turned up a few times. V usage is TRBV14 and J usage is TRBJ1-6, with 11 bases that match TRBD1. This CDR3 comprises 16 residues. J gave up 10 bases and V 4 bases, and 9 bases lay outside the gene matches. The germline V gene has CDR1 SGHDN and CDR2 FVKESK. CDR3 protein: CASSRGTGGPRSPLHF. The DNA of the CDR3 is TGTGCCAGCAGCCGAGGGACAGGGGGACCTCGGTCACCCCTCCACTTT.

This chain joins TRBV7-9 and TRBJ2-7, with 14 bases fitting TRBD2. Germline values: CDR1 SEHNR, CDR2 FQNEAQ (reference sequence). The J segment lost 3 bases and the V segment lost 7 bases, leaving 8 bases of the junction unmatched. The CDR3 runs to 16 residues. In DNA, the CDR3 is TGTGCCAGCACCCTAGGACTAGCGGGAGGACGCTACGAGCAGTACTTC. Translated: CASTLGLAGGRYEQYF.

This chain connects TRBV6-1 to TRBJ1-2, with a weak D call TRBD1 (6 bases). The CDR3 is 14 amino acids. V gave up 7 bases and J gave up 4 bases, with 16 bases separating them. Germline values: CDR1 MNHNS, CDR2 SASEGT. CDR3 sequence: CASNPSRDIYGYTF. Written as DNA, the CDR3 is TGTGCCAGCAATCCATCGAGGGACATCTATGGCTACACCTTC.

V usage is TRBV7-2 and J usage is TRBJ2-3; D is uncertain. V was cut by 5 bases and J by 0 bases, with 12 bases left in between. The CDR3 runs 15 residues. Germline V gene lookup returns CDR1 SGHTA and CDR2 FQGNSA. The CDR3: CASSNTDWSTDTQYF. CDR3 nucleotides: TGTGCCAGCAGCAATACTGATTGGAGCACAGATACGCAGTATTTT.

The table lists this clone with a count of one. V gene TRBV6-5 combines with J gene TRBJ1-6, with 10 bases that match TRBD1. The CDR3 extends over 14 amino acids. J gave up 7 bases and V 6 bases, and 3 bases lay outside the gene matches. CDR1 is MNHEY, CDR2 SVGAGI, per germline. The CDR3, as DNA: TGTGCCAGCAGGGGGACAGGGGCAAATTCACCCCTCCACTTT. Protein: CASRGTGANSPLHF.

The V gene is TRBV5-6, the J gene TRBJ2-1; 13 bases fit TRBD2. V gave up 1 base and J gave up 9 bases; unmatched junction bases: 7. The CDR3 loop spans 16 amino acids. Germline V lookup: CDR1 SGHDT, CDR2 YYEEEE. Here the CDR3 DNA reads TGTGCCAGCAGCTTGTACGGACTAGCGGGAGCGGCTGAGCAGTTCTTC. Its translation is CASSLYGLAGAAEQFF.

The chain is built from TRBV7-2 and TRBJ1-1; TRBD1 might be the D (5 bases). The germline CDR1 and CDR2 sequences are SGHTA and FQGNSA. The CDR3 is 14 amino acids. V was pared by 4 bases and J by 0 bases, with 9 bases between. CDR3 sequence reads: CASSYRQLNTEAFF. CDR3 nucleotides: TGTGCCAGCAGCTACAGACAGCTGAACACTGAAGCTTTCTTT.

The rearrangement links TRBV5-1 to TRBJ1-6, with a weak D call TRBD1 (5 bases). V was shortened by 4 bases and J by 1 base, with 15 bases between the two germline ends. There are 17 residues in the CDR3. CDR1 SGHRS and CDR2 YFSETQ come from the germline V gene. CDR3 protein: CASSQEVTESYNSPLHF. In DNA, the CDR3 is TGCGCCAGCAGCCAGGAAGTGACAGAGTCCTATAATTCACCCCTCCACTTT.

V usage is TRBV10-3 and J usage is TRBJ2-2, with 12 bases aligning to TRBD2. Germline CDR1 reads ENHRY; CDR2 reads SYGVKD. The CDR3 extends over 16 amino acids. V shed 3 bases, J shed 7 bases, and the junction held 6 bases outside the gene matches. The CDR3 DNA is TGTGCCATCAGTGACCTAGCGGGAGGGCAAATCGGGGAGCTGTTTTTT. Translating gives CAISDLAGGQIGELFF.

The chain carries TRBV7-3 and TRBJ2-7; TRBD2 aligns across 11 bases. The germline V gene has CDR1 SGHTA and CDR2 FQGTGA. The CDR3 consists of 14 residues. V gave up 4 bases and J gave up 1 base; unmatched junction bases: 0. The CDR3 is CASSSSGGSYEQYF. The CDR3 DNA reads as TGTGCCAGCAGCTCTAGCGGGGGGTCCTACGAGCAGTACTTC.

This clone was seen a single time. This chain uses TRBV9 with TRBJ2-1; 10 bases agree with TRBD2. Looked up from germline, CDR1 is SGDLS and CDR2 is YYNGEE. With V trimmed by 2 bases and J by 4 bases, 3 bases remained unmatched. The CDR3 length is 15 residues. CDR3 nucleotides: TGTGCCAGCAGCGTCCTAGCGGGAGTATACAATGAGCAGTTCTTC. Translating it yields CASSVLAGVYNEQFF.

The gene calls are TRBV13 and TRBJ2-7, with TRBD2 identical over 9 bases. The V segment lost 3 bases and the J segment 1 base; nucleotides outside the gene matches: 16. The CDR3 extends over 19 amino acids. The V gene's germline CDR1 is PRHDT and CDR2 FYEKMQ (reference sequence). The CDR3 DNA is TGTGCCAGCAGCTTTGGCCAGTGGTTAGCGGGAGAGAAGTCCTACGAGCAGTACTTC. Translation gives CASSFGQWLAGEKSYEQYF.

V gene TRBV4-3 combines with J gene TRBJ1-1, with 8 positions matching TRBD1. Trimming cost V 3 bases and J 7 bases; bases outside gene matches: 1. This CDR3 contains 12 residues. CDR1 and CDR2 from the germline V gene are LGHNA and YSLEER. This chain's CDR3 is CASSHGQGEAFF. The CDR3 bases are TGCGCCAGCAGCCACGGACAGGGTGAAGCTTTCTTT.

The chain links TRBV15 to TRBJ1-1; 8 bases are a match to TRBD1. This CDR3 contains 15 residues. Trimming removed 0 bases from V and 6 bases from J; junction bases left unmatched: 6. The germline V gene encodes CDR1 LNHNV and CDR2 YYDKDF (reference sequence). DNA of the CDR3: TGTGCCACCAGCAGAGATCAGGGGGCGACCGCTGAAGCTTTCTTT. This sequence encodes CATSRDQGATAEAFF. Filled out from reference TRBV15 and TRBJ1-1, the complete variable domain reads DAMVIQNPRYQVTQFGKPVTLSCSQTLNHNVMYWYQQKSSQAPKLLFHYYDKDFNNEADTPDNFQSRRPNTSFCFLDIRSPGLGDTAMYLCATSRDQGATAEAFFGQGTRLTVV.

The CDR3 here is CASSLGTGPPYEQYF. For the CDR3, the DNA is TGTGCCAGCAGCTTGGGGACAGGCCCTCCCTACGAGCAGTACTTC. The chain links TRBV5-6 to TRBJ2-7; 7 positions match TRBD1. This CDR3 comprises 15 residues. Trimming took 0 bases from V and 2 from J; bases not matched to a gene: 5. From germline, CDR1 is SGHDT and CDR2 YYEEEE.

The rearrangement links TRBV4-2 to TRBJ1-5, with D perhaps matching TRBD1 (6 bases). Trimming removed 2 bases at V and 3 bases at J, with 14 bases between. The CDR3 has 16 amino acids. Germline V gene sequence: CDR1 LGHNA, CDR2 YNFKEQ. DNA of the CDR3: TGTGCCAGCAGCCAACGGAGCGGACAGAACAATCAGCCCCAGCATTTT. Translated: CASSQRSGQNNQPQHF.

The chain recombines TRBV10-1 with TRBJ1-4; TRBD1 matches at 7 bases. The germline V gene has CDR1 WNHNN and CDR2 SYGVQD (reference sequence). The CDR3 totals 14 residues. V lost 8 bases and J lost 5; bases outside the gene matches: 8. The CDR3 protein is CASASGTENEKLFF. In nucleotides, the CDR3 is TGCGCCAGCGCCTCCGGGACAGAAAATGAAAAACTGTTTTTT.

This chain connects TRBV4-3 to TRBJ2-7; D may be TRBD2 (5 bases). The CDR3 runs to 15 residues. CDR1 and CDR2 from the germline V gene are LGHNA and YSLEER. Trimming removed 0 bases from V and 6 bases from J, with 15 bases in between. The DNA for the CDR3 is TGCGCCAGCAGCCAAGATGCCGGTTACCGGGGCGAGCAGTACTTC. Translation gives CASSQDAGYRGEQYF.

The chain has TRBV7-9 and TRBJ1-3; D not resolved. Trimming left V 5 bases short and J 2 bases short, with 16 bases between. Germline lookup yields CDR1 SEHNR and CDR2 FQNEAQ (reference sequence). This CDR3 has 16 amino acids. CDR3 amino acids: CASSLLSSGAGNTIYF. Here the CDR3 DNA reads TGTGCCAGCAGCCTTCTCTCCAGTGGTGCTGGAAACACCATATATTTT.

CDR3 nucleotides: TGTGCCAGCAGCCAAGATGCGGGGGGTCAGGGGAACACTGAAGCTTTCTTT. Its translation is CASSQDAGGQGNTEAFF. V gene TRBV4-2 combines with J gene TRBJ1-1; maybe TRBD1 (5 bases). V was cut by 0 bases and J by 1 base, with 15 bases left in between. Germline values: CDR1 LGHNA, CDR2 YNFKEQ. The CDR3 is 17 amino acids.

The chain is built from TRBV19 and TRBJ2-3, with TRBD2 as a possible D gene (7 bases). The CDR3 spans 14 residues. Trimming took 4 bases from V and 1 from J, leaving 9 bases between them. Germline V CDR1 and CDR2: LNHDA, SQIVND (reference sequence). The CDR3 DNA reads TGTGCCAGTAGTACGGGGGGCCGCACAGATACGCAGTATTTT. Amino acids: CASSTGGRTDTQYF.

V usage is TRBV7-8 and J usage is TRBJ1-1; TRBD1 might be the D (6 bases). CDR3 length: 16 amino acids. Per germline, CDR1 SGHVS and CDR2 FQNEAQ. Trimming removed 1 base from V and 4 bases from J, with 16 bases in between. CDR3 residues: CASSLDALGASTEAFF. The CDR3 bases are TGTGCCAGCAGCTTAGACGCGCTGGGGGCGAGCACTGAAGCTTTCTTT.